This T cell receptor (beta chain) stems from a study of human T cells and chemical hapten exposure. Study-level findings and limits: Once DPC sensitization occurred, TCRs above 1 in 1000 frequency showed no change.

As to time point: patch test 2, 6 weeks after DPC sensitization. The treatment: therapeutic diphenylcyclopropenone sensitization with weekly scalp DPC. Ahead of applying each patch test, blood was sampled. During construction of the library, unique molecular identifiers were attached to individual cDNA molecules for quantitative, reproducible TCR counting. TCRdb ran MiXCR on the RACE reads and lists one entry per CDR3 protein. Counted here are tens of thousands of distinct CDR3 sequences, about 8% occurring once; the ten biggest clones make up roughly 3.8%. This clonotype was counted a few times. Its antigen is still unknown. The germline V gene encodes CDR1 SGHNT and CDR2 YYREEE (reference sequence). This CDR3 comprises 13 residues. J lost 4 bases, V lost 4 bases, and 3 bases had no gene match.

The clonotype originates from a woman aged 50 to 60 with alopecia areata. Some clones in this sample may be carry-over from other donors' samples. The source material was whole blood, sampled in connection with sensitization to the hapten diphenylcyclopropenone (DPC). The V call is TRBV5-4, the J call TRBJ2-3, with 7 bases aligning to TRBD1. CDR3 sequence reads: CASSRQGSDTQYF. The CDR3 region has the DNA TGTGCCAGCAGCAGACAGGGATCAGATACGCAGTATTTT.